This T cell receptor beta chain was sequenced in a study of PD-1 blockade in classical Hodgkin lymphoma. Study details: Patients were infused with nivolumab 3 mg/kg every 2 weeks.

Concerning this clone itself: Its antigen is not identified. The same CDR3 is also encoded by other DNA sequences in this sample.

V was shortened by 0 bases and J by 4 bases, with 3 bases between the two germline ends. The germline gives CDR1 LNHDA, CDR2 SQIVND (reference sequence). This CDR3 is 13 amino acids long. Data came from immunoSEQ multiplex PCR; TCRdb stores just in-frame clones and leaves some out. The data contain tens of thousands of clones, roughly 85% of them singletons. Study-wide points: Patients excluded were those beginning nivolumab under 1 year after ASCT. CD4+ TCR diversity rose significantly by C4D1, and CD8+ TCR diversity did not. Relapsed/refractory patients reportedly had lower baseline diversity than newly diagnosed patients.

This sample's time point: cycle 4 day 1 (C4D1), after less than 7 weeks of nivolumab. Each of the patients experienced relapse following autologous stem cell transplantation, and their brentuximab vedotin exposure differed. Magnetic negative selection was used to purify CD4+ T cells from thawed PBMCs. This sequence was found in a human donor with classical Hodgkin lymphoma. The sequencing used CD4+ T cells from blood, collected before the fourth cycle of nivolumab. The chain links TRBV19 to TRBJ2-2; the D is unclear. The CDR3 DNA follows: TGTGCCAGTAGTATAGAAGGCACCGGGGAGCTGTTTTTT. It yields the protein CASSIEGTGELFF.